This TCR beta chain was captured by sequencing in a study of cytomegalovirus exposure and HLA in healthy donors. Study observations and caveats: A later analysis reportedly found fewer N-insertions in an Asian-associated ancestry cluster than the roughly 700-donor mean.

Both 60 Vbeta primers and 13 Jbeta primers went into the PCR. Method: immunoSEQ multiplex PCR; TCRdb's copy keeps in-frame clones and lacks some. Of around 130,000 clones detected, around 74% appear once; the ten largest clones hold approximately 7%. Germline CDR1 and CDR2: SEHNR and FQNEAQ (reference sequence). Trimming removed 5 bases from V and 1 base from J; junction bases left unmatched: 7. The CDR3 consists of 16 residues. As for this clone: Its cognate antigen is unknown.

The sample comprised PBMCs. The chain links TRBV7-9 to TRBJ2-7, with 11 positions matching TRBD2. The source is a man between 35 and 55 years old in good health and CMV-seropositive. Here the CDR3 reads CASSPLGLAVSYEQYF. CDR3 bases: TGTGCCAGCAGCCCCTTGGGACTAGCGGTTTCCTACGAGCAGTACTTC.